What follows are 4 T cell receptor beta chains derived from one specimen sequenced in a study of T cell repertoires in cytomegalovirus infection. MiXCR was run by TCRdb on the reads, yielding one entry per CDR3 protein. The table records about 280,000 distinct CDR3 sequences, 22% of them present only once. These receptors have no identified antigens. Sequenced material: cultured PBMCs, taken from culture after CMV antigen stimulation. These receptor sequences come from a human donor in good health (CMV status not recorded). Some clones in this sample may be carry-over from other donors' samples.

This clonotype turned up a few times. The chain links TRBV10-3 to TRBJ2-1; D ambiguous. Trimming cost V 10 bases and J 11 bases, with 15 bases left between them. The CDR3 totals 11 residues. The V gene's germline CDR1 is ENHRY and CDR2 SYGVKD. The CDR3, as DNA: TGTGCCACCTCTTTCGAGGAAAAGCAGTTCTTC. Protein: CATSFEEKQFF.

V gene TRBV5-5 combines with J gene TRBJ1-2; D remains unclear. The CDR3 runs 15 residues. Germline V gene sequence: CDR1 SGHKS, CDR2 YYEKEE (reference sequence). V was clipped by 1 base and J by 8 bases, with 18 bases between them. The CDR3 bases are TGTGCCAGCAGCTTGTTCCGATCGTGGGCCCGGGGCTACACCTTC. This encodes CASSLFRSWARGYTF.

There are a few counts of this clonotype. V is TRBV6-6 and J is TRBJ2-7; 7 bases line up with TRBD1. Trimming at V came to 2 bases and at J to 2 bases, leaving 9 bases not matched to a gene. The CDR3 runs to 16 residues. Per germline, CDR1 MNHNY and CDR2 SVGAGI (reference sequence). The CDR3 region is CASSYGMGTAAYEQYF. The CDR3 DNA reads TGTGCCAGCAGTTACGGTATGGGGACAGCTGCCTACGAGCAGTACTTC.

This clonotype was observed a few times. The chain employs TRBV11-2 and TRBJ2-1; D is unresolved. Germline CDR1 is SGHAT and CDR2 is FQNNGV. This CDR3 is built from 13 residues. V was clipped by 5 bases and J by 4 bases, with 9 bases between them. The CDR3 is CASSGKQYNEQFF. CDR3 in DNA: TGTGCCAGCAGCGGGAAGCAATACAATGAGCAGTTCTTC.